The rows below give T cell receptor beta chains drawn from one sample of a study of sequential checkpoint blockade in melanoma. TCRdb's copy holds only in-frame clones and misses some; the assay was immunoSEQ multiplex PCR. The table lists fewer than 45,000 clones, 70% to 90% of them singletons. Sequencing was performed on CD8+ T cells sorted from blood (inferred from file names), taken from a patient given nivolumab and ipilimumab in sequence. All receptors come from a human donor with melanoma. Both conserved end residues are trimmed from each CDR3. For some rows the clone size is stated as once, few or many, or as a class when expanded; others skip it.

TRBV29-1	TRBJ2-2	.	SGGANTGELF
TRBV6-5	TRBJ2-2	few	ASSYSPGKYAGELF
TRBV7-6	TRBJ2-7	.	ASSLGDKSYEQY
TRBV9	TRBJ2-2	.	ASSPVLVNPGELF
TRBV6-5	TRBJ2-1	.	ASSQTSGSYNEQF
TRBV7-6	TRBJ2-7	.	ASSLGGRAVEQY
TRBV29-1	TRBJ2-2	once	SVEGQGAVGELF
TRBV29-1	TRBJ2-2	.	SVTGVRTGELF
TRBV27	TRBJ2-3	.	ASSLPRGANWPDTQY
TRBV28	TRBJ2-3	.	ASSLLADWDTQY
TRBV30	TRBJ2-2	.	AWQGDTGELF
TRBV28	TRBJ1-2	.	ATQGAGVGYT
TRBV7-9	TRBJ2-7	once	ASSTGAYEQY
TRBV5-1	TRBJ1-1	.	ASSWAVSTEAF
TRBV20-1	TRBJ1-2	.	SSTGYGYT
TRBV7-9	TRBJ2-7	.	ASSSPGGAYEQY
TRBV15	TRBJ1-1	.	ATRDRGTEAF
TRBV9	TRBJ1-2	.	ASSVVGQGIDGYT
TRBV13	TRBJ1-5	.	ASSMRQGPNQPQH
TRBV19	TRBJ2-1	.	ASSIGAGVIDEQF
TRBV6-5	TRBJ1-5	.	ASSYQGNQPQH
TRBV7-9	TRBJ2-7	.	ASSPKTSGRSYEQY
TRBV4-3	TRBJ2-1	.	ASSTGRESYNNEQF